A selection of T cell receptor beta chains follows, all from one sample in a study of T cell repertoires in cytomegalovirus infection. What these receptors recognize is not known. TCRdb reprocessed the reads with MiXCR, giving one entry per CDR3 protein. The profile shows around 130,000 distinct CDR3 sequences, 20% to 30% of them singletons. Sequenced input: PBMCs, sequenced either directly or after in vitro stimulation (not recorded which). Source of these receptors: a human donor in good health (CMV status not recorded). Some clones in this sample may be carry-over from other donors' samples. Both conserved end residues are part of each CDR3. Each record gives: clone size, D gene, J gene, V gene, CDR3 protein. D genes are given only for firm matches. Where a row states a size, it is once, few, many or the class of an expanded clone; other rows omit it.

>-|TRBD2|TRBJ2-5|TRBV15
CATSSAKTSGQETQYF
>few|-|TRBJ2-1|TRBV6-1
CASSVGNTYNEQFF
>-|-|TRBJ1-5|TRBV28
CASSSLREVNQPQHF
>few|-|TRBJ1-3|TRBV18
CASSPIPDTGNTIYF
>-|-|TRBJ2-6|TRBV5-6
CASSLWANVLTF
>many|-|TRBJ2-7|TRBV7-2
CASRETGTYEQYF
>-|TRBD2|TRBJ2-3|TRBV12-3/TRBV12-4
CASSLKASGTSDTQYF
>-|TRBD2|TRBJ2-3|TRBV7-9
CASSFAGGTGTDTQYF
>many|TRBD2|TRBJ2-2|TRBV7-2
CASSSQPGLVNTGELFF
>few|-|TRBJ1-2|TRBV7-2
CASSVGDYGYTF
>-|-|TRBJ2-1|TRBV12-3/TRBV12-4
CASSARLARYNEQFF
>few|TRBD2|TRBJ2-1|TRBV20-1
CSALTSGRADEQFF
>few|TRBD2|TRBJ2-2|TRBV18
CASSPSASGSGELFF
>-|TRBD2|TRBJ2-2|TRBV19
CASSYLASGDTGELFF
>-|TRBD1|TRBJ1-1|TRBV24-1
CATSESGQGDNTEAFF
>many|-|TRBJ2-1|TRBV7-2
CASSLGLRRDNEQFF
>many|TRBD2|TRBJ2-5|TRBV7-2
CASSPSGNQETQYF
>few|TRBD1|TRBJ2-2|TRBV20-1
CSASRIDRVRTGELFF
>few|TRBD2|TRBJ2-7|TRBV20-1
CSAIPGGSSYEQYF
>-|-|TRBJ1-2|TRBV4-1
CASSEGRGYGYTF
>-|TRBD1|TRBJ2-5|TRBV7-2
CASSSPWTGGVETQYF
>-|-|TRBJ2-3|TRBV12-3/TRBV12-4
CTSSLAGQNTDTQYF
>few|TRBD1|TRBJ2-5|TRBV7-9
CASSKGDRGQETQYF
>-|-|TRBJ2-3|TRBV2
CASSEALADTQYF
>many|-|TRBJ2-3|TRBV5-1
CASSFATGGGSTDTQYF
>few|TRBD2|TRBJ2-5|TRBV4-2
CASRRGSGRAGETQYF
>many|-|TRBJ1-4|TRBV3-1
CASSSSARANEKLFF
>-|TRBD2|TRBJ2-5|TRBV9
CASSVGGGLSRQETQYF
>many|TRBD2|TRBJ2-1|TRBV7-2
CASSLASGNYNEQFF
>-|TRBD1|TRBJ1-1|TRBV29-1
CSGGTGGLNTEAFF
>-|-|TRBJ2-7|TRBV6-8
CASSYYDDFSF
>-|-|TRBJ1-4|TRBV18
CASSPESSRYSEKLFF
>many|-|TRBJ1-1|TRBV12-3/TRBV12-4
CASSQQGRVTEAFF
>few|-|TRBJ2-7|TRBV28
CASSSSGEQYF
>-|-|TRBJ2-7|TRBV29-1
CSVLRDSYEQYF
>many|-|TRBJ2-5|TRBV7-2
CASSLGRFVGFQETQYF
>-|TRBD1|TRBJ2-2|TRBV28
CASSFHGQGNTGELFF
>few|TRBD1|TRBJ1-2|TRBV5-1
CASSAEQGAAGYTF
>few|TRBD2|TRBJ2-7|TRBV20-1
CSAEREGYEQYF
>many|-|TRBJ2-1|TRBV4-1
CASTRKDSTYNEQFF
>few|-|TRBJ2-7|TRBV20-1
CSARGGYEQYF